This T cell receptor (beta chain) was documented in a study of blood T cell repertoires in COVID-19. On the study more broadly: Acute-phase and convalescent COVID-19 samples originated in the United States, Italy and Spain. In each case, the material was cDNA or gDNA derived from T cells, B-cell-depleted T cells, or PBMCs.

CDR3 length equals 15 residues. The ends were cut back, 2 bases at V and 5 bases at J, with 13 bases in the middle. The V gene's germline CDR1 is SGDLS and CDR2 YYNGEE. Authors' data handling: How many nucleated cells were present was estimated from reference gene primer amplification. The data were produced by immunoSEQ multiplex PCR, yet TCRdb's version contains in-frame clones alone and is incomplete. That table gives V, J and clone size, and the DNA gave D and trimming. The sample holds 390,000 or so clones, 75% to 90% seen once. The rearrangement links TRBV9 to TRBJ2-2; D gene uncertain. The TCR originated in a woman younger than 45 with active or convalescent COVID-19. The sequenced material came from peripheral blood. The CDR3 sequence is CASSVDSRWTGELFF. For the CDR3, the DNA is TGTGCCAGCAGCGTTGACTCCCGATGGACCGGGGAGCTGTTTTTT.